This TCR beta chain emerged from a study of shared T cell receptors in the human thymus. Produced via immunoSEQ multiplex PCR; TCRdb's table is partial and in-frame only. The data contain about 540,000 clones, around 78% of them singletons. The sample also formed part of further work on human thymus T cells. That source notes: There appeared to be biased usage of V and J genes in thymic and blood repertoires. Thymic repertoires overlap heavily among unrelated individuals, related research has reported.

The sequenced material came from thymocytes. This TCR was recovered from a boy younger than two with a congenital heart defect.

The CDR3 DNA reads TGTGCCAGCAGCCAAAGGCCCCACGGACTAGCTCTAAACATTCAGTACTTC. It is translated as CASSQRPHGLALNIQYF. This chain links TRBV14 with TRBJ2-4; 8 bases are shared with TRBD2. V was pared by 2 bases and J by 6 bases, with 12 bases of the junction left unmatched. The CDR3 runs to 17 residues. Germline lookup yields CDR1 SGHDN and CDR2 FVKESK. Combining the CDR3 with reference TRBV14 and TRBJ2-4 gives the whole variable domain EAGVTQFPSHSVIEKGQTVTLRCDPISGHDNLYWYRRVMGKEIKFLLHFVKESKQDESGMPNNRFLAERTGGTYSTLKVQPAELEDSGVYFCASSQRPHGLALNIQYFGAGTRLSVL.